The entry that follows covers one T cell receptor (beta chain) sequence. Germline CDR1 and CDR2: MNHNY and SVGAGI (reference sequence). Trimming took 0 bases from V and 6 from J; bases not matched to a gene: 7. The CDR3 length is 16 residues. Measured with immunoSEQ multiplex PCR; TCRdb has only the in-frame clones, and not every one. The sample lists about 77,000 clones, 85% occurring once. The data originate from a study of OX40 agonist ivuxolimab in advanced cancers. The specimen was CD4+ or CD8+ T cells sorted from blood, collected in a trial of the OX40 agonist ivuxolimab. This clonotype was obtained from an adult with an advanced solid tumor such as melanoma, head and neck, liver or kidney cancer. The chain uses TRBV6-6 and TRBJ2-2, with 7 bases lining up with TRBD1. The CDR3 nucleotides read TGTGCCAGCAGTTACTCACAGGGGCCAGGGTCCGGGGAGCTGTTTTTT. Protein: CASSYSQGPGSGELFF.